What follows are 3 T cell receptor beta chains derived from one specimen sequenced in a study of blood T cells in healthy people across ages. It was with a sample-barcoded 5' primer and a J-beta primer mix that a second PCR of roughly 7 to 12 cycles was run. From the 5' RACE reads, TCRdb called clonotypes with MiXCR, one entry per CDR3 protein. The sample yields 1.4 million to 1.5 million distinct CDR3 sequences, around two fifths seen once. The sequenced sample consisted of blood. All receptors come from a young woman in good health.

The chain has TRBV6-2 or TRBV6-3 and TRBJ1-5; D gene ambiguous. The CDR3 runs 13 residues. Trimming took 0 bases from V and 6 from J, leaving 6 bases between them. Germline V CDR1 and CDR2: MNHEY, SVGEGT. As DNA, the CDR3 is TGTGCCAGCAGTTACTCCCCCATTCAGCCCCAGCATTTT. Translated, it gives CASSYSPIQPQHF.

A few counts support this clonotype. CDR3 DNA sequence: TGTGCCAGCTCACCAGGGGGCCCAGATACGCAGTATTTT. This codes for CASSPGGPDTQYF. This sequence joins TRBV18 and TRBJ2-3; weak D call: TRBD1 (6 bases). Germline CDR1 is KGHSH and CDR2 is LQKENI. V lost 2 bases to trimming and J lost 4 bases, with 7 bases between them. This CDR3 has 13 amino acids.

The CDR3 is CASSTPQGEQYF. CDR3 nucleotide sequence: TGTGCCAGCAGCACCCCCCAGGGGGAGCAGTACTTC. This chain connects TRBV5-6 to TRBJ2-7, with D tentatively TRBD1 (6 bases). V shed 4 bases and J shed 7 bases, with 12 bases lying between them. The CDR3 covers 12 residues. Per germline, CDR1 SGHDT and CDR2 YYEEEE.